The 18 T cell receptor beta chains in this list originate from one sample, sequenced in a study of shared clonotypes between healthy human individuals. Generated by immunoSEQ multiplex PCR, the TCRdb table keeps only in-frame clones and is missing some. This sample has around 500,000 clones, with about 76% found just once. What was sequenced was PBMCs. These receptors were collected from a woman aged 35 to 49 in good health. Some clones in this sample may be carry-over from other donors' samples.

About this clone: This clone may be a read error of a much larger clone one base away. The chain has TRBV11-3 and TRBJ1-1; weak D call: TRBD1 (6 bases). Germline values: CDR1 SGHNT, CDR2 YENEEA. The CDR3 has 14 amino acids. Trimming removed 4 bases from V and 0 bases from J, with 9 bases in between. The CDR3 sequence: CASSSTGLNTEAFF. CDR3 DNA: TGTGCCAGCAGCTCGACAGGCCTGAACACTGAAGCTTTCTTT. The full variable domain, in which reference TRBV11-3 and TRBJ1-1 provide the parts outside the CDR3, is EAGVVQSPRYKIIEKKQPVAFWCNPISGHNTLYWYLQNLGQGPELLIRYENEEAVDDSQLPKDRFSAERLKGVDSTLKIQPAELGDSAVYLCASSSTGLNTEAFFGQGTRLTVV.

The J gene is TRBJ2-7, the V gene TRBV4-2; 7 bases line up with TRBD1. The V gene end was trimmed by 4 bases and the J gene end by 5 bases; junction bases not matched to a gene: 5. This CDR3 region has 13 residues. Germline loops: CDR1 LGHNA, CDR2 YNFKEQ. CDR3 sequence (DNA): TGTGCCAGCAGCCTAGAGGGGGCGGACGAGCAGTACTTC. It codes for CASSLEGADEQYF.

The chain links TRBV5-6 to TRBJ2-1; a weak D match, TRBD2 (5 bases). V lost 6 bases and J lost 7, with 20 bases in between. CDR3 length: 15 amino acids. Germline V gene data show CDR1 as SGHDT and CDR2 as YYEEEE. In DNA, the CDR3 is TGTGCCAGCAAAAAATGGGAGCAGCCCAGGAATGAGCAGTTCTTC. This sequence encodes CASKKWEQPRNEQFF.

V usage is TRBV11-2 and J usage is TRBJ2-5; a weak D match, TRBD2 (6 bases). The CDR3 length is 14 residues. V was shortened by 0 bases and J by 2 bases, with 7 bases between the two germline ends. The V gene's germline CDR1 is SGHAT and CDR2 FQNNGV. This CDR3 is CASSLDRGQETQYF. The CDR3 DNA reads as TGTGCCAGCAGCTTAGATCGGGGGCAAGAGACCCAGTACTTC.

The J gene is TRBJ2-1, the V gene TRBV7-2; 7 bases match TRBD2. Germline V gives CDR1 SGHTA, CDR2 FQGNSA. Germline trimming cut 5 bases from V and 8 bases from J; bases unmatched to any gene: 9. This CDR3 is built from 14 residues. CDR3 loop: CASSIKRDWYEQFF. The CDR3 nucleotides are TGTGCCAGCAGCATCAAGCGGGACTGGTATGAGCAGTTCTTC.

The chain employs TRBV15 and TRBJ1-6; D remains ambiguous. The CDR3 extends over 13 amino acids. Per the germline V gene, CDR1 is LNHNV and CDR2 is YYDKDF (reference sequence). Trimming left V 1 base short and J 11 bases short, with 9 bases between. CDR3 residues: CATSRVVLAPLHF. CDR3 nucleotide sequence: TGTGCCACCAGCAGAGTTGTCTTAGCACCCCTCCACTTT.

This clone appeared a few times. The gene calls are TRBV28 and TRBJ2-7, with TRBD1 matching over 9 bases. The CDR3 has 14 residues. The V and J ends lost 3 bases and 6 bases, in that order; junction bases with no gene match: 6. The germline CDR1 and CDR2 sequences are MDHEN and SYDVKM. The CDR3 bases are TGTGCCAGCAGTTTCCCCGGGACAGGGTCCGAGCAGTACTTC. The encoded protein is CASSFPGTGSEQYF.

This chain links TRBV11-2 with TRBJ2-5, with 9 bases identical to TRBD1. Germline V gene data show CDR1 as SGHAT and CDR2 as FQNNGV. This CDR3 comprises 14 residues. The junction had 8 bases not matched to a gene; V was cut back by 5 bases and J by 7 bases. CDR3 sequence: CASSPKTGGGTQYF. The CDR3 DNA follows: TGTGCCAGCAGCCCAAAGACAGGGGGGGGGACCCAGTACTTC.

In this sample, this clone turned up once. The chain employs TRBV7-2 and TRBJ2-7; D is undetermined. Trimming took 2 bases from V and 4 from J, leaving 18 bases between them. This CDR3 is 16 amino acids long. In germline, CDR1 is SGHTA, CDR2 FQGNSA. The CDR3 sequence is CASSLRRPTQTYEQYF. CDR3 sequence (DNA): TGTGCCAGCAGCTTACGTCGCCCGACACAGACTTACGAGCAGTACTTC.

The chain has TRBV4-1 and TRBJ1-4; tentatively, D is TRBD1 (6 bases). This CDR3 is 16 amino acids long. The V gene lost 2 bases and the J gene lost 6 bases, with 16 bases spanning the gap. Germline loops: CDR1 MGHRA, CDR2 YSYEKL. CDR3 DNA: TGCGCCAGCAGCCAACCAGAGTTAGGGGGGTATGAAAAACTGTTTTTT. It yields the protein CASSQPELGGYEKLFF.

CDR3 DNA sequence: TGTGCCAGCAGCCAATCGTTCAGGTACGAGCAGTACTTC. This encodes CASSQSFRYEQYF. The chain joins TRBV16 to TRBJ2-7, with unresolved D. The CDR3 loop spans 13 amino acids. The germline V gene has CDR1 KGHSY and CDR2 FQNENV. V lost 0 bases and J 4 bases, leaving 7 bases between the germline ends.

The V call is TRBV6-4, the J call TRBJ1-5; D may be TRBD1 (5 bases). The CDR3 contains 14 residues. Trimming pared 2 bases from V and 2 bases from J, leaving 7 bases between. From germline, CDR1 is MRHNA and CDR2 SNTAGT. The CDR3 nucleotides are TGTGCCAGCAGTGACCGGGGCCGCAATCAGCCCCAGCATTTT. Translation: CASSDRGRNQPQHF.

As DNA, the CDR3 is TGTGCCAGCAGCTCCCTCCGAACGGACAGGCCCTATGGCTACACCTTC. Amino acids: CASSSLRTDRPYGYTF. V and J are TRBV11-2 and TRBJ1-2; TRBD1 matches 7 bases. The CDR3 contains 16 residues. Trimming took 4 bases from V and 4 from J; bases not matched to a gene: 12. Per germline, CDR1 SGHAT and CDR2 FQNNGV.

V is TRBV29-1 and J is TRBJ2-1; TRBD2 might be the D (5 bases). The CDR3 is 15 amino acids. CDR1 and CDR2 (germline): SQVTM, ANQGSEA. Trimming removed 3 bases at V and 0 bases at J, with 12 bases between. CDR3 sequence: CSVEEEWSSYNEQFF. CDR3 nucleotides: TGCAGCGTTGAGGAGGAGTGGAGCTCCTACAATGAGCAGTTCTTC.

The CDR3 DNA is TGTGCCAGCCACCTCGGGGGCGGGAACTATGGCTACACCTTC. This encodes CASHLGGGNYGYTF. This chain uses TRBV28 with TRBJ1-2; D is possibly TRBD1 (6 bases). The germline V and J ends were trimmed by 8 bases and 2 bases, with 15 bases remaining between them. Per germline, CDR1 MDHEN and CDR2 SYDVKM. The CDR3 is 14 amino acids.

The DNA of the CDR3 is TGTGCCAGCAGAGTTAGCGGGAGGGCCCTAAATGAGCAGTTCTTC. It yields the protein CASRVSGRALNEQFF. J is TRBJ2-1 and V is TRBV5-4, with 11 bases matching TRBD2. The V and J ends lost 5 bases and 7 bases, in that order; junction bases with no gene match: 8. CDR1 SGHNT and CDR2 YYREEE come from the germline V gene (reference sequence). The CDR3 covers 15 residues.

This clone was detected only once. The rearrangement joins TRBV5-1 to TRBJ1-4; D call uncertain. The ends were cut back, 4 bases at V and 5 bases at J, with 9 bases in the middle. The CDR3 extends over 13 amino acids. Looked up from germline, CDR1 is SGHRS and CDR2 is YFSETQ. CDR3 DNA: TGCGCCAGCAGCACAGCGCCAAATGAAAAACTGTTTTTT. It translates to CASSTAPNEKLFF.

This clone occurred a few times. V usage is TRBV28 and J usage is TRBJ1-4; no clear D gene. The V end lost 3 bases, the J end lost 8 bases, and 16 bases lay between the germline ends. This CDR3 is 15 amino acids long. CDR1 is MDHEN, CDR2 SYDVKM, per germline. The CDR3 protein is CASSFSWAGEEKLFF. In nucleotides, the CDR3 is TGTGCCAGCAGTTTTTCTTGGGCTGGGGAAGAAAAACTGTTTTTT. Together with reference TRBV28 and TRBJ1-4, the CDR3 gives the full variable domain: DVKVTQSSRYLVKRTGEKVFLECVQDMDHENMFWYRQDPGLGLRLIYFSYDVKMKEKGDIPEGYSVSREKKERFSLILESASTNQTSMYLCASSFSWAGEEKLFFGSGTQLSVL.